The subject of this entry is one T cell receptor (beta chain). Its antigen is currently not known. The input lacks base qualities; no much larger clone sits a single base away. CDR3 length: 16 amino acids, cysteine to phenylalanine. Of all the DNA, just the CDR3 is kept, 48 bases in frame from base 1. The germline V gene (reference sequence) specifies MNHEY as CDR1 and SMNVEV as CDR2. From V the trimming removes 4 bases and from J it removes 0 bases, while the gene matches leave 8 bases of the junction unaccounted for. The immunoSEQ Assay, a bias-controlled multiplex PCR, was used to amplify TCRbeta CDR3 regions from genomic DNA. The authors processed their data as follows. The number of nucleated cells in each sample was estimated from the amplification of reference gene primers within the assay. To quantify the absolute abundance of each unique TCRbeta CDR3 rearrangement, sequence reads were collapsed and filtered. For each sample, productive Simpson clonality was calculated as the square root of Simpson's diversity index over productive rearrangements. TCRdb provides this immuneACCESS table in a form limited to in-frame rearrangements. Some clones are lacking; in checked studies, under half of them reflect an unresolved V gene, and why the rest are absent is not known. The V and J calls and clone size were taken over from that table, and D and trimming were inferred from the DNA. This sample lists tens of thousands of clones; under 95% were detected once. The ten largest clones capture over 8% of the sample.

The data belong to a study of blood T cell repertoires in COVID-19 (dated by TCRdb to 2019 to 2021). A note on the overall study: Collaborator samples came from the United States, Italy and Spain and covered acute and convalescent phases of COVID-19. The repertoires were released in a freely available public database meant as a resource for research on the immune response to SARS-CoV-2. The material from the prospective study consisted of cDNA or gDNA derived from T cells, B-cell-depleted T cells, or PBMCs. The sample metadata nearly always contained a de-identified subject ID, COVID-19 status, age in years and sex. The samples were drawn from the first 160 participants of the ongoing ImmuneRACE study and from some 1,300 subjects provided by 6 global collaborators. Where available, HLA class I and class II types were taken from metadata supplied by the sample provider and were not determined by assay-based typing. Subjects who had been exposed to COVID-19, were actively infected with it, or had recovered from it provided the deeply sampled blood TCRbeta repertoires that made up the dataset. What the work shows at the level of the full study, not this receptor alone: The amount of clinical and demographic metadata varied by source and participant and was provided uncurated.

Whole blood was collected in K2EDTA tubes by collaborating institutions according to the institutions' own protocols. For TCRbeta analysis, collaborators shipped samples in one of three forms: frozen whole blood, isolated PBMCs, or DNA extracted from either of those sample types. The sample taken for sequencing was peripheral blood. Recombination joined TRBV27 with TRBJ1-1, and 7 junction bases match TRBD1. This sequence originates from a human donor in a cohort sampled during active COVID-19. The CDR3 region: CASSSLIDRVNTEAFF. The base sequence is TGTGCCAGCAGTTCCCTCATTGACAGGGTGAACACTGAAGCTTTCTTT.